A selection of T cell receptor beta chains follows, all from one sample in a study of CD8 T cells in ankylosing spondylitis. From the 5' RACE reads, TCRdb called clonotypes with MiXCR, one entry per CDR3 protein. The sample includes approximately 140,000 distinct CDR3 sequences, under 45% of them seen just once. The specimen was synovial fluid, either unsorted or a sorted T cell fraction (not recorded which). These TCRs come from a male donor with ankylosing spondylitis. Both conserved end residues are trimmed from each CDR3. The order of the fields is V gene, J gene, CDR3 protein.

V: TRBV12-3/TRBV12-4; J: TRBJ2-2; CDR3: ASSSPWVSNTGELF
V: TRBV19; J: TRBJ2-7; CDR3: ASSIYGMGEQY
V: TRBV18; J: TRBJ1-1; CDR3: ASSPGRRPTTEAF
V: TRBV21-1; J: TRBJ2-7; CDR3: ASSRWYEQY
V: TRBV12-3/TRBV12-4; J: TRBJ2-7; CDR3: ASTLGSSYEQY
V: TRBV27; J: TRBJ2-1; CDR3: ASSPPGEVNEQF
V: TRBV2; J: TRBJ1-2; CDR3: ASSERATNYGYT
V: TRBV4-2; J: TRBJ2-7; CDR3: ASSQRGGGREVAYEQY
V: TRBV24-1; J: TRBJ2-1; CDR3: ATRQTGLGEQF
V: TRBV11-3; J: TRBJ2-7; CDR3: ASSPLQGDEQY
V: TRBV4-1; J: TRBJ2-1; CDR3: ASSQEGGFGDEQF
V: TRBV4-1; J: TRBJ1-5; CDR3: ASSWDRGNQPQH
V: TRBV10-2; J: TRBJ2-2; CDR3: ASRPNTGELF
V: TRBV12-3/TRBV12-4; J: TRBJ1-4; CDR3: ASSFFPPGQRTTNEKLF
V: TRBV7-9; J: TRBJ2-7; CDR3: ASSLAMAPGDEQY
V: TRBV6-1; J: TRBJ2-7; CDR3: ASSEAIVAGTHEQY
V: TRBV12-3/TRBV12-4; J: TRBJ2-2; CDR3: ASSPGHLATNTGELF
V: TRBV12-3/TRBV12-4; J: TRBJ1-1; CDR3: ASSLALGGIMNTEAF
V: TRBV4-1; J: TRBJ2-3; CDR3: ASSQEGWQGGADTQY
V: TRBV7-9; J: TRBJ2-1; CDR3: ASSLAYNYNEQF
V: TRBV4-1; J: TRBJ2-3; CDR3: ASSQAPGVTDTQY
V: TRBV9; J: TRBJ2-1; CDR3: ASSETTGGAYNEQF
V: TRBV27; J: TRBJ1-3; CDR3: ASRGSSGNTIY
V: TRBV30; J: TRBJ1-1; CDR3: AWSLPQGGPTEAF
V: TRBV12-3/TRBV12-4; J: TRBJ2-6; CDR3: ASSLMCSGANVLT
V: TRBV6-2/TRBV6-3; J: TRBJ2-7; CDR3: ASSSDYEQY
V: TRBV9; J: TRBJ2-7; CDR3: ASSVEGSGIYEQY
V: TRBV27; J: TRBJ2-7; CDR3: ASSPLGTSSYEQY
V: TRBV27; J: TRBJ1-5; CDR3: ASSRKPQGCCGNQPQH
V: TRBV7-6; J: TRBJ2-7; CDR3: ASSPGPNPYEQY
V: TRBV27; J: TRBJ2-7; CDR3: ASRTTPASYEQY
V: TRBV10-1; J: TRBJ2-2; CDR3: ASSGSDAGELF
V: TRBV3-1; J: TRBJ1-1; CDR3: ASSQTHGAGGLDTEAF
V: TRBV18; J: TRBJ1-5; CDR3: ASSRKGHQPQH
V: TRBV20-1; J: TRBJ2-1; CDR3: SASVTGRYNEQF
V: TRBV9; J: TRBJ1-3; CDR3: ASTLRGDSGNTIY